Below are 24 T cell receptor beta chains sequenced from a single sample in a study. The sorted Tregs were CD4+CD25+CD127-/low cells. TCRdb fed the 5' RACE reads into MiXCR, producing one record per CDR3 protein. The data contain 35,000 to 50,000 distinct CDR3 sequences, about 20% of them singletons. The specimen was Tregs sorted from blood. These receptors all stem from a female donor with breast cancer.

This clonotype was recorded at least ten times. V usage is TRBV11-2 and J usage is TRBJ2-7; 7 nucleotides align to TRBD1. Germline values: CDR1 SGHAT, CDR2 FQNNGV. V shed 3 bases, J shed 5 bases, and the junction held 7 bases outside the gene matches. The CDR3 sequence is 14 residues long. Here the CDR3 DNA reads TGTGCCAGCAGCTTCAGCCTGACAGGGCACGAGCAGTACTTC. This codes for CASSFSLTGHEQYF.

This clonotype was recorded only once. The CDR3 end shows no conserved phenylalanine or tryptophan, and so a read error is likely. No DNA is shown, since the ends of the CDR3 on it are uncertain; the CDR3 is the one TCRdb lists. This sequence joins TRBV4-2 and TRBJ2-1; TRBD2 is taken as the D call from the table, unchecked against the DNA. CDR1 and CDR2 from the germline V gene are LGHNA and YNFKEQ. With termini counted, the CDR3 has 15 amino acids. The CDR3 here is CASSQELADYNEQLV.

There are many counts of this clonotype. The rearrangement uses TRBV4-3 and TRBJ2-3, with D unclear. Germline loops: CDR1 LGHNA, CDR2 YSLEER. The CDR3 is made up of 11 amino acids. Deletions cut 1 base from V and 7 bases from J, with 3 bases between. CDR3 residues: CASSQGYTQYF. Written as DNA, the CDR3 is TGCGCCAGCAGCCAAGGGTATACGCAGTATTTT.

This clonotype was observed many times. CDR3 sequence (DNA): TGCAGCGTTGACCAGGGTTATGAGCAGTACTTC. Protein: CSVDQGYEQYF. V is TRBV29-1 and J is TRBJ2-7; D may be TRBD1 (5 bases). V was pared by 3 bases and J by 7 bases, with 10 bases between. The CDR3 covers 11 residues. Germline assignment: CDR1 SQVTM and CDR2 ANQGSEA.

This clonotype was picked up many times. The rearrangement links TRBV27 to TRBJ2-7; 12 bases align to TRBD2. The germline gives CDR1 MNHEY, CDR2 SMNVEV (reference sequence). J gave up 1 base and V 5 bases, and 3 bases lay outside the gene matches. The CDR3 loop spans 15 amino acids. The CDR3 DNA sequence: TGTGCCAGCAGTCCTAGCGGGAGGGGGTCCTACGAGCAGTACTTC. Protein product: CASSPSGRGSYEQYF.

This rearrangement joins TRBV3-1 to TRBJ1-5; D is unresolved. The CDR3 covers 14 residues. Trimming shortened V by 0 bases and J by 6 bases, and 9 bases separated the two germline ends. Germline V gives CDR1 LGHDT, CDR2 YNNKEL (reference sequence). The CDR3 protein is CASSQDPSLQPQHF. The CDR3, as DNA: TGTGCCAGCAGCCAAGACCCCTCCCTTCAGCCCCAGCATTTT.

This clonotype showed up many times. The rearrangement joins TRBV11-2 to TRBJ2-4; 8 bases agree with TRBD1. This CDR3 is built from 15 residues. Per the germline V gene, CDR1 is SGHAT and CDR2 is FQNNGV. Trimming at V came to 0 bases and at J to 4 bases, leaving 2 bases not matched to a gene. CDR3 sequence (DNA): TGTGCCAGCAGCTTAGAGCGGACAGGGAAAAACATTCAGTACTTC. Protein product: CASSLERTGKNIQYF.

This clonotype has only a few counts. The chain employs TRBV2 and TRBJ2-4; a weak D match, TRBD1 (5 bases). V gave up 5 bases and J gave up 5 bases, with 16 bases separating them. The CDR3 length is 15 residues. CDR1 and CDR2 from the germline V gene are SNHLY and FYNNEI. DNA of the CDR3: TGTGCCAGCAGTATAATCAGGGTTAACGAAAACATTCAGTACTTC. Translation gives CASSIIRVNENIQYF.

This clonotype was detected once. The junction shows a germline mismatch at one end, possibly a read error. The chain joins TRBV24-1 to TRBJ1-6, with 7 bases fitting TRBD1. Germline V lookup: CDR1 KGHDR, CDR2 SFDVKD. The CDR3 runs to 15 residues. CDR3 in amino acids: CATSDTGTANSTLHF. CDR3 bases: TGTGCCACCAGTGATACCGGGACAGCAAATTCAACCCTCCACTTT.

This clonotype was counted between two and nine times. V usage is TRBV6-1 and J usage is TRBJ2-2; no reliable D call. Germline loops: CDR1 MNHNS, CDR2 SASEGT. The CDR3 sequence is 12 residues long. V lost 3 bases, J lost 6 bases, and 5 bases lay in between. The CDR3 sequence is CASSDDSGELFF. Written as DNA, the CDR3 is TGTGCCAGCAGTGATGATTCCGGGGAGCTGTTTTTT.

This clonotype was observed at least ten times. The V and J genes are TRBV5-1 and TRBJ1-2, with D possibly matching TRBD1 (6 bases). V was pared by 0 bases and J by 5 bases, with 17 bases between. The CDR3 runs 16 residues. Looked up from germline, CDR1 is SGHRS and CDR2 is YFSETQ. The DNA of the CDR3 is TGCGCCAGCAGCTTGGCCGGTTCGGCAGGGGAGTATGGCTACACCTTC. The encoded protein is CASSLAGSAGEYGYTF.

The CDR3 loop is CSAHHPDRVSNQPQHF. The CDR3 bases are TGCAGTGCTCATCACCCCGACAGGGTGAGCAATCAGCCCCAGCATTTT. V and J are TRBV20-1 and TRBJ1-5; 7 bases line up with TRBD1. CDR3 size: 16 residues. Unmatched junction bases numbered 11, after V lost 5 bases and J lost 1 base. The germline CDR1 and CDR2 sequences are DFQATT and SNEGSKA (reference sequence).

This clonotype was picked up a small number of times. The chain carries TRBV4-1 and TRBJ1-2, with D perhaps TRBD1 (6 bases). From germline, CDR1 is MGHRA and CDR2 YSYEKL. Trimming removed 4 bases from V and 6 bases from J, with 27 bases in between. The CDR3 sequence is 18 residues long. CDR3: CASSPRASSVTGPHGYTF. The CDR3, as DNA: TGCGCCAGCAGCCCCCGAGCTTCGAGTGTAACAGGGCCTCATGGCTACACCTTC.

Details on this clonotype: Mismatch with germline at one junction end may stem from a read error. The rearrangement uses TRBV28 and TRBJ1-3, with a possible D match to TRBD1 (6 bases). Per the germline V gene, CDR1 is MDHEN and CDR2 is SYDVKM. There are 16 residues in the CDR3. The CDR3 DNA reads as TGTGCCTGCAGTCGCATTGGGACACTCTCTGGAACCACCATATATTTT. It translates to CACSRIGTLSGTTIYF.

The rearrangement links TRBV3-1 to TRBJ2-1; D is possibly TRBD2 (5 bases). The germline V and J ends were trimmed by 8 bases and 0 bases, with 8 bases remaining between them. The germline gives CDR1 LGHDT, CDR2 YNNKEL (reference sequence). The CDR3 extends over 13 amino acids. CDR3 nucleotides: TGTGCCAGCCGGGAAAGCTCCTACAATGAGCAGTTCTTC. This sequence encodes CASRESSYNEQFF.

The chain has TRBV7-9 and TRBJ2-4; the match to TRBD1 covers 7 bases. V lost 1 base to trimming and J lost 1 base; unmatched junction nucleotides: 10. The CDR3 runs 18 residues. Germline lookup yields CDR1 SEHNR and CDR2 FQNEAQ (reference sequence). The CDR3 bases are TGTGCCAGCAGCTTAGGCCCCGGGACAGCCGTGGCCAAAAACATTCAGTACTTC. Translation: CASSLGPGTAVAKNIQYF.

This clonotype has a count of ten or more. This chain joins TRBV21-1 and TRBJ1-1. TRBV21-1 has pseudogene status. This CDR3 spans 16 amino acids. The CDR3 loop reads CASSKNCDIRDTEAFF. The CDR3 DNA sequence: TGTGCCAGCAGCAAAAACTGTGACATTCGGGACACTGAAGCTTTCTTT.

Concerning this clonotype itself: With a much larger clone just one base away, this may be a read error. J is TRBJ1-5 and V is TRBV15, with a possible D match to TRBD1 (6 bases). CDR1 and CDR2 from the germline V gene are LNHNV and YYDKDF (reference sequence). This CDR3 is 16 amino acids long. V was shortened by 0 bases and J by 9 bases, with 18 bases between the two germline ends. CDR3 sequence reads: CATSRDQAGGGRPQHF. As DNA, the CDR3 is TGTGCCACCAGCAGAGATCAGGCGGGGGGCGGACGGCCCCAGCATTTT.

This clonotype is termed medium-sized. In DNA, the CDR3 is TGCAGTGCTCACTTCGGGACAGGGTACTACAATGAGCAGTTCTTC. Translated, it gives CSAHFGTGYYNEQFF. J is TRBJ2-1 and V is TRBV20-1, with TRBD1 matching over 9 bases. This CDR3 spans 15 amino acids. Germline V gene lookup returns CDR1 DFQATT and CDR2 SNEGSKA (reference sequence). Unmatched junction bases numbered 8, after V lost 5 bases and J lost 3 bases.

V gene TRBV13 combines with J gene TRBJ2-7; D is ambiguous. Trimming took 6 bases from V and 2 from J, leaving 14 bases between them. Germline CDR1 reads PRHDT; CDR2 reads FYEKMQ (reference sequence). CDR3 size: 14 residues. The CDR3 here is CASSNHDKTYEQYF. CDR3 in DNA: TGTGCCAGCAGTAATCATGACAAGACCTACGAGCAGTACTTC.

V is TRBV7-6 and J is TRBJ2-3; possible D gene TRBD1, 6 bases. The DNA end is more similar to TRBJ1-5, so the J call may be wrong. Germline V gene sequence: CDR1 SGHVS, CDR2 FNYEAQ. The CDR3 is 16 amino acids. The CDR3 loop is CASSSLRGRGTDTQHF. CDR3 sequence (DNA): TGTGCCAGCAGCTCCTTACGGGGGCGGGGCACAGATACGCAGCATTTT.

Points on this clonotype: One base away lies a much larger clone, so this may be a sequencing read error. The chain combines TRBV7-3 with TRBJ2-1; 11 bases are a match to TRBD1. The germline gives CDR1 SGHTA, CDR2 FQGTGA. CDR3 length: 14 amino acids. This CDR3 reads CTSSFRDRGDEQFF. The CDR3 coding sequence is TGTACCAGCAGTTTCCGGGACAGGGGGGATGAGCAGTTCTTC.

CDR3 in amino acids: CASSQDNGGLTEAFF. In DNA form, the CDR3 reads TGCGCCAGCAGCCAAGATAATGGGGGGCTTACTGAAGCTTTCTTT. This chain uses TRBV4-1 with TRBJ1-1; possible D gene TRBD1, 6 bases. The CDR3 spans 15 residues. With 0 bases removed from V and 5 bases from J, the gap between germline ends came to 13 bases. The germline V gene encodes CDR1 MGHRA and CDR2 YSYEKL.

This sequence joins TRBV28 and TRBJ2-7, with D possibly TRBD2 on 5 matching bases. V lost 3 bases and J 2 bases, leaving 11 bases between the germline ends. The length of the CDR3 is 14 residues. Per the germline V gene, CDR1 is MDHEN and CDR2 is SYDVKM. This CDR3 reads CASSFSAGTYEQYF. The CDR3 coding sequence is TGTGCCAGCAGTTTCTCGGCGGGTACCTACGAGCAGTACTTC.